This section outlines one T cell receptor (beta chain) sequence together with its context. No antigen is known for it. The CDR3 totals 19 residues. Germline V gene sequence: CDR1 KGHSH, CDR2 LQKENI. With 4 bases clipped from V and 0 bases from J, the junction kept 12 bases outside the gene matches. This sample is drawn from a study of T cells in Graves' hyperthyroidism and ophthalmopathy. Whole-study results and caveats: Most thyroid-expanded clonotypes above 0.001 were also found in blood.

The investigators amplified TCR beta CDR3 regions from RNA transcripts. The HTBI primer set was used in a first-round RT-PCR of the TCR CDR3. TCRdb reprocessed the multiplex PCR reads with MiXCR, giving one entry per CDR3 protein. This sample yields over 450,000 distinct CDR3 sequences, of which 15% to 20% are seen a single time; roughly a sixth belongs to the top ten. Lactation, pregnancy, other autoimmune disease or uncontrolled infection led to exclusion of patients. V is TRBV18 and J is TRBJ2-6; 7 nucleotides match TRBD1. The specimen sequenced was blood. This clonotype was obtained from a woman aged 18-35 years with Graves' ophthalmopathy. The CDR3, as DNA: TGTGCCAGCTCACTTGGACAGGCGGACCCCTTCTCTGGGGCCAACGTCCTGACTTTC. Residues: CASSLGQADPFSGANVLTF.